This TCR beta chain was documented in a study of shared clonotypes between healthy human individuals. Investigators spread the genomic DNA of each subset evenly over several immunoSEQ plates. Profiling relied on immunoSEQ multiplex PCR, and the TCRdb table lists in-frame clones only, not all of them. The sample carries around 720,000 clones, around 73% recorded once. The V end was cut by 0 bases, the J end by 4 bases, with 6 bases between. CDR1 is MGHRA and CDR2 is YSYEKL in the germline V gene. CDR3 length: 13 residues. As to this clone: A read error may explain this, as a much larger clone is one base away.

This TCR came from a woman aged 25 to 45 in good health. The chain uses TRBV4-1 and TRBJ1-1; D is undetermined. The sample was memory CD4+ T cells sorted from blood. Subset denoted: CD45RA-negative fraction. CDR3: CASSQDQFTEAFF. The DNA for the CDR3 is TGCGCCAGCAGCCAAGACCAGTTCACTGAAGCTTTCTTT.